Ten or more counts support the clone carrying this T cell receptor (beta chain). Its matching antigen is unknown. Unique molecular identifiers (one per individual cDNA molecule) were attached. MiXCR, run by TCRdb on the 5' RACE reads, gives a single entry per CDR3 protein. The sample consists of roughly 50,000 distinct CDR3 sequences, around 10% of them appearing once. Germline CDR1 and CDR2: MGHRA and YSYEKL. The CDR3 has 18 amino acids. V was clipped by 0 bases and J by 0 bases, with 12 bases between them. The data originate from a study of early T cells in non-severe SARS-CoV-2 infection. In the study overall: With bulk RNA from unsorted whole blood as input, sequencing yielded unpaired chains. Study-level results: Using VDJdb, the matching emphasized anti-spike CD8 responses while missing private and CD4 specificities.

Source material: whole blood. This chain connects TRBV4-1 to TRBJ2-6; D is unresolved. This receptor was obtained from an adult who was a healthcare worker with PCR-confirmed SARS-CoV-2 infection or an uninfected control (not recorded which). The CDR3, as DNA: TGCGCCAGCAGCCAAGAGGAACTCACGAGCTCTGGGGCCAACGTCCTGACTTTC. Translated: CASSQEELTSSGANVLTF.